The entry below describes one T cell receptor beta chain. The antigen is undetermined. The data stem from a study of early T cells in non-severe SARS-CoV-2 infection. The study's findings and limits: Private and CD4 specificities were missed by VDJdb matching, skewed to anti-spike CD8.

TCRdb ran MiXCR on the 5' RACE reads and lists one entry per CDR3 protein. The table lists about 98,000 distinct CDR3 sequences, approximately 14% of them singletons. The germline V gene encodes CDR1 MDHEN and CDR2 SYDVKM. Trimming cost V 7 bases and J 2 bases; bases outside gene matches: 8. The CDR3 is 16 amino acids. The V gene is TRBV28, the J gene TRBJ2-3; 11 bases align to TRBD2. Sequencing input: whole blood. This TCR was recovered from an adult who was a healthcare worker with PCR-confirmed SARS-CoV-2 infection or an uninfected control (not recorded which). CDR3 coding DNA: TGTGCCAGCACCACGGGACTAGCGGTAGACACAGATACGCAGTATTTT. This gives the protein CASTTGLAVDTDTQYF. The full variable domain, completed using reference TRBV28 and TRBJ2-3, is DVKVTQSSRYLVKRTGEKVFLECVQDMDHENMFWYRQDPGLGLRLIYFSYDVKMKEKGDIPEGYSVSREKKERFSLILESASTNQTSMYLCASTTGLAVDTDTQYFGPGTRLTVL.